These 4 T cell receptor beta chains share one sample of origin, sequenced in a study of blood T cell repertoires in COVID-19. TCRdb's table, derived via immunoSEQ multiplex PCR, lists solely in-frame clones and lacks some. This sample has more than 200,000 clones, with more than 75% found just once. The sample taken for sequencing was peripheral blood. Receptors were obtained from a man aged 45-65 years with acute or convalescent COVID-19.

A note on this clone: The same CDR3 also results from other DNA sequences found in this sample. V and J are TRBV5-1 and TRBJ2-5, with 8 bases matching TRBD2. Trimming took 0 bases from V and 2 from J; bases not matched to a gene: 3. This CDR3 has 15 residues. Germline V gives CDR1 SGHRS, CDR2 YFSETQ. The CDR3 is CASSLASGGQETQYF. CDR3 sequence (DNA): TGCGCCAGCAGCTTGGCCAGCGGGGGACAAGAGACCCAGTACTTC. Together with reference TRBV5-1 and TRBJ2-5, the CDR3 gives the full variable domain: KAGVTQTPRYLIKTRGQQVTLSCSPISGHRSVSWYQQTPGQGLQFLFEYFSETQRNKGNFPGRFSGRQFSNSRSEMNVSTLELGDSALYLCASSLASGGQETQYFGPGTRLLVL.

For this clone: Other DNA sequences in this specimen translate into the identical CDR3. This chain links TRBV5-4 with TRBJ2-1, with 8 bases lining up with TRBD1. V lost 4 bases to trimming and J lost 7 bases; unmatched junction nucleotides: 7. The CDR3 is made up of 14 amino acids. Germline V gives CDR1 SGHNT, CDR2 YYREEE (reference sequence). The CDR3, as DNA: TGTGCCAGCAGCCCCGGACAGGGAAGGAATGAGCAGTTCTTC. This encodes CASSPGQGRNEQFF.

The genes are TRBV7-9 and TRBJ2-1, with 9 bases identical to TRBD1. The CDR3 sequence is 15 residues long. The V and J ends lost 6 bases and 8 bases, in that order; junction bases with no gene match: 11. Germline loops: CDR1 SEHNR, CDR2 FQNEAQ (reference sequence). As DNA, the CDR3 is TGTGCCAGCAGTTCAAGGACAGGGGTGAGCGATGAGCAGTTCTTC. The encoded protein is CASSSRTGVSDEQFF.

This chain connects TRBV11-2 to TRBJ1-1; 7 bases are a match to TRBD1. The CDR3 is 16 residues long. The trim removed 5 bases at V and 5 bases at J, leaving 14 bases unmatched. Germline V CDR1 and CDR2: SGHAT, FQNNGV. CDR3 in amino acids: CASSAGGGRGRTEAFF. CDR3 nucleotide sequence: TGTGCCAGCAGCGCCGGAGGGGGCAGGGGGAGAACTGAAGCTTTCTTT.